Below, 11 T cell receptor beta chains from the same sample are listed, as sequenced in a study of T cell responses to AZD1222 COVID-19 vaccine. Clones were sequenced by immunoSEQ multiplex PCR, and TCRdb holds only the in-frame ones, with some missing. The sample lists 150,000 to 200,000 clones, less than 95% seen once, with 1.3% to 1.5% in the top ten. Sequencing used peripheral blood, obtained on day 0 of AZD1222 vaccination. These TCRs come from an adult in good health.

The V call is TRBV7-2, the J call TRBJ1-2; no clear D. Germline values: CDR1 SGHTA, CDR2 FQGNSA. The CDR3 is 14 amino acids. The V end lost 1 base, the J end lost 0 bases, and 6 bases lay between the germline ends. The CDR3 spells CASSLGQPNYGYTF. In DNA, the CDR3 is TGTGCCAGCAGCTTAGGGCAGCCTAACTATGGCTACACCTTC.

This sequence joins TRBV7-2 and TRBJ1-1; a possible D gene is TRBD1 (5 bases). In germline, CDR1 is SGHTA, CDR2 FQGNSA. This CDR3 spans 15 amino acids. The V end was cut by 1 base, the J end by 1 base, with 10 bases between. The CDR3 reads CASSLDGAENTEAFF. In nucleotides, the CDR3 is TGTGCCAGCAGCTTAGATGGGGCGGAGAACACTGAAGCTTTCTTT.

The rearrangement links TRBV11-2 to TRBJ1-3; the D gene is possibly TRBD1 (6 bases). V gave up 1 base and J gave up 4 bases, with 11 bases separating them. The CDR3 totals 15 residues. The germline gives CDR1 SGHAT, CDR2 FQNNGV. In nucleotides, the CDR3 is TGTGCCAGCAGCTTAGTCGGGACAACGGGAAACACCATATATTTT. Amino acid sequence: CASSLVGTTGNTIYF.

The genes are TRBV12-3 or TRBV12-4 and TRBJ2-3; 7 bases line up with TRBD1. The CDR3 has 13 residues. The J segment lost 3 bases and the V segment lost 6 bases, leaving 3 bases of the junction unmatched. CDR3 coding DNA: TGTGCCAGCAGACAGGGGAATACAGATACGCAGTATTTT. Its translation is CASRQGNTDTQYF.

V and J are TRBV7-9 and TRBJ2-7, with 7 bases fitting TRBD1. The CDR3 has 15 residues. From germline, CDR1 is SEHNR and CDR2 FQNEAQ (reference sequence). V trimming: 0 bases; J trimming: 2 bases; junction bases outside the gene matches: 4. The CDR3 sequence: CASSLAGQIPYEQYF. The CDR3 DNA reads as TGTGCCAGCAGCTTAGCGGGACAGATACCCTACGAGCAGTACTTC. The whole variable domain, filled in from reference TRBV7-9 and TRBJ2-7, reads DTGVSQNPRHKITKRGQNVTFRCDPISEHNRLYWYRQTLGQGPEFLTYFQNEAQLEKSRLLSDRFSAERPKGSFSTLEIQRTEQGDSAMYLCASSLAGQIPYEQYFGPGTRLTVT.

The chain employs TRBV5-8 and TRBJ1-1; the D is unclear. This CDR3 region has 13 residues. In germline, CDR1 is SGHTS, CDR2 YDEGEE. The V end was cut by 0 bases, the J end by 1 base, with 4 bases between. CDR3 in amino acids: CASSLGPNTEAFF. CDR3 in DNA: TGTGCCAGCAGCTTGGGTCCGAACACTGAAGCTTTCTTT.

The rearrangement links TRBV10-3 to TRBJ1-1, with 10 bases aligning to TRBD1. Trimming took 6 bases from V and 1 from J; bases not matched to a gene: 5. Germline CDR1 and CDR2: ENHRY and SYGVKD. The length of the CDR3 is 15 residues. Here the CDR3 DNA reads TGTGCCATCAGCCGACAGGGGGCTGAGAACACTGAAGCTTTCTTT. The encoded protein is CAISRQGAENTEAFF.

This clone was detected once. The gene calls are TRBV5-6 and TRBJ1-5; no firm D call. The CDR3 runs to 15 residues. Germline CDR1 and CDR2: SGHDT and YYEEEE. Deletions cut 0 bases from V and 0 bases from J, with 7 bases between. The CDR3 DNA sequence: TGTGCCAGCAGCTTGGGCGTTTATAGCAATCAGCCCCAGCATTTT. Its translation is CASSLGVYSNQPQHF.

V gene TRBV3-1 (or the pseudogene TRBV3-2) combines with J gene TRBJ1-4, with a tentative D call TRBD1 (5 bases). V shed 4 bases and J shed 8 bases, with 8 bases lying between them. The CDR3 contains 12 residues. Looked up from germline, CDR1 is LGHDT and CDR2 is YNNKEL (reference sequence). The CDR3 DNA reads TGTGCCAGCAGCCCCCGGACAGAAAAACTGTTTTTT. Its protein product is CASSPRTEKLFF.

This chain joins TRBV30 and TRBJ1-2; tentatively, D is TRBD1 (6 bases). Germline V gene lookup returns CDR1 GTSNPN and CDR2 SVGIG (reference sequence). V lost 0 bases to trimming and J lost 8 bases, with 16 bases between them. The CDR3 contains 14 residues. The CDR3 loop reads CAWSVQGSIGGYTF. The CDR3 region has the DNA TGTGCCTGGAGTGTACAGGGTTCGATCGGCGGCTACACCTTC.

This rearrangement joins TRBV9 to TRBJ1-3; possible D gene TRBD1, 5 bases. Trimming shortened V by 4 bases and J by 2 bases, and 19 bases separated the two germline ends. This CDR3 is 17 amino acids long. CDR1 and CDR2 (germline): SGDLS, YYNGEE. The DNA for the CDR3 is TGTGCCAGCAGCCGGGGACTCCAGGGAAAGACTGGAAACACCATATATTTT. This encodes CASSRGLQGKTGNTIYF.